The clone carrying this T cell receptor beta chain was counted many times. RNA transcripts provided the source from which TCR beta CDR3 regions were amplified. The primer set for the first-round RT-PCR of the TCR CDR3 was HTBI. TCRdb reanalysed the multiplex PCR reads using MiXCR and keeps one entry per CDR3 protein. The data contain about 700,000 distinct CDR3 sequences, 13% to 15% of them seen just once; the ten biggest clones take up about a tenth. The data are from a study of T cells in Graves' hyperthyroidism and ophthalmopathy. Losses at the gene ends were 3 bases for V and 6 bases for J; bases not matched to a gene: 2. The CDR3 covers 12 residues. Germline lookup yields CDR1 LGHDT and CDR2 YNNKEL (reference sequence).

V and J are TRBV3-1 and TRBJ2-7; 7 bases align to TRBD2. The source material was blood. The receptor comes from a woman aged 18-35 years with Graves' hyperthyroidism. CDR3 coding DNA: TGTGCCAGCAGCCAGGGACTATCCGAGCAGTACTTC. Protein product: CASSQGLSEQYF.